This TCR beta chain came from a study of CD8+ T cells in alopecia areata. Study summary: A regimen of oral tofacitinib, 5 to 10 mg twice daily, was given to treated patients.

The germline V gene has CDR1 SGHTA and CDR2 FQGNSA. Trimming shortened V by 4 bases and J by 9 bases, and 15 bases separated the two germline ends. This CDR3 comprises 14 residues. The treatment is: oral pan-JAK inhibitor, 5-10 mg twice daily. Individuals with alopecia areata gave both lesional scalp punch biopsies and peripheral blood for collection. This clone was found once. Its antigen is undetermined. Isolated RNA was reverse transcribed into cDNA used as the sequencing template. Assay used: immunoSEQ multiplex PCR; TCRdb lists only in-frame clones, some missing. This table holds about 110,000 clones, roughly 84% found once. General study points: Administration of tofacitinib significantly diminished scalp clonality and expanded CD8+ clones within the top 100. Sharing of TCRs across patients appeared less clear than in mice, possibly for HLA-related reasons.

The sequence was obtained from a human donor with alopecia areata. This sample comprised CD8+ T cells sorted from blood, obtained at week 24, from a patient treated with tofacitinib. The V gene is TRBV7-2, the J gene TRBJ2-2; D is unclear. The CDR3 spells CASSSGSHSRELFF. The CDR3 DNA follows: TGTGCCAGCAGCTCTGGGTCCCACTCAAGGGAGCTGTTTTTT.